This is a list of T cell receptor beta chains from one sample in a study of lymphopenia after photon versus proton radiotherapy. The data were produced by immunoSEQ multiplex PCR, yet TCRdb's version contains in-frame clones alone and is incomplete. The data hold roughly 40,000 clones, with roughly 86% observed a single time. The sequencing used peripheral blood, collected from a patient treated with proton-based radiotherapy. These receptors were obtained from a woman in her seventies with pancreatic cancer. Some clones in this sample may be carry-over from other donors' samples. The CDR3 runs from the conserved cysteine through the conserved F or W. Expanded clones get a size class; other rows say once, few or many, or leave the size out.

CDR3 protein: CASSPGHEDTEAFF
V gene: TRBV6-6
clone size: NA
J gene: TRBJ1-1

CDR3 protein: CASSFRMNTEAFF
V gene: TRBV27
clone size: NA
J gene: TRBJ1-1

CDR3 protein: CASSLTGVQPQHF
V gene: TRBV28
clone size: few
J gene: TRBJ1-5

CDR3 protein: CASSQVTGGAGELFF
V gene: TRBV14
clone size: NA
J gene: TRBJ2-2

CDR3 protein: CASSYQPLGYEQYF
V gene: TRBV6-5
clone size: NA
J gene: TRBJ2-7

CDR3 protein: CASSEGGEGAFF
V gene: TRBV2
clone size: NA
J gene: TRBJ1-1

CDR3 protein: CASSPHGGSYTGELFF
V gene: TRBV7-2
clone size: NA
J gene: TRBJ2-2

CDR3 protein: CASSPRGTSGSEQYF
V gene: TRBV6-1
clone size: NA
J gene: TRBJ2-7

CDR3 protein: CASSLGTVAYEQYF
V gene: TRBV5-1
clone size: NA
J gene: TRBJ2-7

CDR3 protein: CASSEHLNTEAFF
V gene: TRBV6-1
clone size: NA
J gene: TRBJ1-1

CDR3 protein: CASSPAPSGSHEQYF
V gene: TRBV5-1
clone size: NA
J gene: TRBJ2-7

CDR3 protein: CASSLMGALGYTF
V gene: TRBV7-9
clone size: NA
J gene: TRBJ1-2

CDR3 protein: CASSSLGAGESYEQYF
V gene: TRBV27
clone size: NA
J gene: TRBJ2-7

CDR3 protein: CASSGEDRGIHEQYF
V gene: TRBV6-1
clone size: NA
J gene: TRBJ2-7

CDR3 protein: CASSQGEKLFF
V gene: TRBV6-6
clone size: NA
J gene: TRBJ1-4

CDR3 protein: CATSTTGDRNQPQHF
V gene: TRBV15
clone size: NA
J gene: TRBJ1-5